The 16 T cell receptor beta chains below were found in one sample sequenced in a study of T cell clusters in autoimmune cytopenias. TRB rearrangements were amplified by touch-down multiplex PCR with mixed TRB-A/B primers. From the multiplex PCR reads, TCRdb lists one entry per CDR3 protein and no DNA. The sample totals about 6,000 distinct CDR3 sequences; its top ten clones hold 15% to 20%. Each sample's input was 250 ng genomic DNA, some 38,000 genome equivalents. Sequencing used peripheral blood. Every receptor here comes from a human donor with an autoimmune cytopenia or autoimmune hepatitis (not recorded which).

By frequency, this clonotype registers medium-sized (0.01 to 0.1%). The V and J genes are TRBV10-3 and TRBJ2-1. The CDR3 sequence is 12 residues long. Germline V CDR1 and CDR2: ENHRY, SYGVKD. CDR3 in amino acids: CAISDNYNEQFF.

The J gene is TRBJ1-1, the V gene TRBV12-3 or TRBV12-4. This CDR3 region has 13 residues. This chain's CDR3 is CAIQTVGNTEAFF.

Its frequency marks this clonotype as medium-sized. The V gene is TRBV6-1, the J gene TRBJ2-2. The germline V gene has CDR1 MNHNS and CDR2 SASEGT. This CDR3 has 13 amino acids. The CDR3: CASTVLWDGELFF.

The chain uses TRBV19 and TRBJ1-3. CDR1 and CDR2 (germline): LNHDA, SQIVND (reference sequence). CDR3 length: 15 residues. CDR3 sequence reads: CASSTSGFSGNTIYF.

The chain uses TRBV12-3 or TRBV12-4 and TRBJ2-7. The CDR3 has 11 amino acids. CDR3 in amino acids: CASSLRHEQYF.

Its frequency marks this clonotype as medium-sized. The chain joins TRBV6-1 to TRBJ1-5; there is no DNA to check the TCRdb D call of TRBD1. The germline V gene encodes CDR1 MNHNS and CDR2 SASEGT. CDR3 length: 15 residues. CDR3 sequence: CASSEESAGGQPQHF.

According to its frequency, this clonotype is medium-sized. The V gene is TRBV11-3, the J gene TRBJ2-3; the D call from TCRdb, TRBD2, cannot be confirmed without DNA. This CDR3 contains 17 residues. The germline V gene encodes CDR1 SGHNT and CDR2 YENEEA. CDR3 loop: CASGDFRLAASTDTQYF.

The chain couples TRBV29-1 to TRBJ2-7; TCRdb outputs TRBD1, but without DNA this stays unchecked. Looked up from germline, CDR1 is SQVTM and CDR2 is ANQGSEA. The CDR3 is 14 residues long. This CDR3 is CSVRGTGPPYEQYF.

CDR3 loop: CASRRLGQETQYF. The rearrangement uses TRBV27 and TRBJ2-5. CDR3 length: 13 residues. The germline CDR1 and CDR2 sequences are MNHEY and SMNVEV (reference sequence).

The chain has TRBV20-1 and TRBJ2-7; TCRdb's D gene call, TRBD2, goes unchecked for lack of DNA. The CDR3 contains 12 residues. The germline V gene encodes CDR1 DFQATT and CDR2 SNEGSKA (reference sequence). This CDR3 reads CSARSGGNEQYF.

This clonotype registers medium-sized (0.01 to 0.1%) by frequency. CDR3 region: CSVARGGETQYF. The rearrangement joins TRBV29-1 to TRBJ2-5; the TCRdb call, TRBD1, lacks DNA for checking. CDR1 and CDR2 from the germline V gene are SQVTM and ANQGSEA. The CDR3 spans 12 residues.

This chain uses TRBV18 with TRBJ2-7; TCRdb's assignment of TRBD1 cannot be checked, as there is no DNA. Germline CDR1 reads KGHSH; CDR2 reads LQKENI. There are 14 residues in the CDR3. CDR3 protein: CASSPPGQVGEQYF.

The rearrangement joins TRBV24-1 to TRBJ2-5; the D gene TCRdb calls, TRBD1, cannot be checked with no DNA. Germline V lookup: CDR1 KGHDR, CDR2 SFDVKD. This CDR3 is built from 16 residues. The CDR3 spells CATSDTQAGSQETQYF.

This clonotype is called medium-sized (0.01 to 0.1%) based on its frequency. The rearrangement uses TRBV4-3 and TRBJ1-2; TCRdb designates TRBD1, a call that cannot be tested without DNA. Germline CDR1 is LGHNA and CDR2 is YSLEER. This CDR3 spans 17 amino acids. The CDR3 sequence is CASSQVLGGLEKPNYTF.

This clonotype is classed as medium-sized (0.01 to 0.1%) by frequency. The chain recombines TRBV6-1 with TRBJ2-6; TCRdb designates TRBD1, a call that cannot be tested without DNA. Germline lookup yields CDR1 MNHNS and CDR2 SASEGT. The CDR3 covers 15 residues. CDR3 sequence reads: CASSERQSGANVLTF.

V and J are TRBV6-1 and TRBJ1-2; TCRdb's D gene call, TRBD1, goes unchecked for lack of DNA. This CDR3 has 14 residues. Per germline, CDR1 MNHNS and CDR2 SASEGT. CDR3 region: CASSGQGRNYGYTF.